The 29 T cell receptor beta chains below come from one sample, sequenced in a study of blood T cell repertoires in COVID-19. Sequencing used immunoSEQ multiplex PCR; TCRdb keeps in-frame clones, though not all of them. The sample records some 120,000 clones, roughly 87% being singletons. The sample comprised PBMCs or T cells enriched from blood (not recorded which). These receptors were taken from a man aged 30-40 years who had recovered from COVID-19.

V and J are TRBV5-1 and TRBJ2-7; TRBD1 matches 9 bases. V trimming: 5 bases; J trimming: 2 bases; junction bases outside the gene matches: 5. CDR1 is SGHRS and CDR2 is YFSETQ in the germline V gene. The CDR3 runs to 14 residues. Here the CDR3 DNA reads TGCGCCAGCAGTCCAGGACAGGGGCCCTACGAGCAGTACTTC. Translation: CASSPGQGPYEQYF. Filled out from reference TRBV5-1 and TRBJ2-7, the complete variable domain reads KAGVTQTPRYLIKTRGQQVTLSCSPISGHRSVSWYQQTPGQGLQFLFEYFSETQRNKGNFPGRFSGRQFSNSRSEMNVSTLELGDSALYLCASSPGQGPYEQYFGPGTRLTVT.

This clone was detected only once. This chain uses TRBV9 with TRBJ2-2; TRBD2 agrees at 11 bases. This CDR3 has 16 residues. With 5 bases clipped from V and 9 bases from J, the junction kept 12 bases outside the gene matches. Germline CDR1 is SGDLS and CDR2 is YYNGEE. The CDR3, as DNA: TGTGCCAGCAGTGCACACCTAGCGGGAGGCTGGAGGGAGCTGTTTTTT. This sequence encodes CASSAHLAGGWRELFF.

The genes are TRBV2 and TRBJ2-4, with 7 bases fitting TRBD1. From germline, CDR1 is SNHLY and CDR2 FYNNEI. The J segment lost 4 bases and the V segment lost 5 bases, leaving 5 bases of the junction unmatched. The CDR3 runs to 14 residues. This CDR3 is CASSQDRVKNIQYF. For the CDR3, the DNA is TGTGCCAGCAGTCAAGACAGGGTTAAAAACATTCAGTACTTC.

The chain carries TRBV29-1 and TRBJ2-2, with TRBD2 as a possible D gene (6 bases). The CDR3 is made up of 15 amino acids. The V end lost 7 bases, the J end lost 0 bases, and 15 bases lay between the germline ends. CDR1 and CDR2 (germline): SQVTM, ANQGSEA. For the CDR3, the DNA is TGCAGCGATAGAGTGGAGGGGACGAACACCGGGGAGCTGTTTTTT. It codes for CSDRVEGTNTGELFF.

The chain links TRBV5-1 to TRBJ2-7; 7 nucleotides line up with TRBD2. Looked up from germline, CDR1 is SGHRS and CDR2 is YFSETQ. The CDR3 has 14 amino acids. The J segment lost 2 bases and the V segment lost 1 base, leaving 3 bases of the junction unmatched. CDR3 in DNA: TGCGCCAGCAGCTTGTCCGGGGGGACCTACGAGCAGTACTTC. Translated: CASSLSGGTYEQYF.

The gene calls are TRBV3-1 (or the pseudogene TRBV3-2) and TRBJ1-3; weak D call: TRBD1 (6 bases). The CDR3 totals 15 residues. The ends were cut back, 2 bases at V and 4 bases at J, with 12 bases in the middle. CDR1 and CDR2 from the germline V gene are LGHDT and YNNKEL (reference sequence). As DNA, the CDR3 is TGTGCCAGCAGCCAAATCGCAGGGGCAGGAAACACCATATATTTT. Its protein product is CASSQIAGAGNTIYF.

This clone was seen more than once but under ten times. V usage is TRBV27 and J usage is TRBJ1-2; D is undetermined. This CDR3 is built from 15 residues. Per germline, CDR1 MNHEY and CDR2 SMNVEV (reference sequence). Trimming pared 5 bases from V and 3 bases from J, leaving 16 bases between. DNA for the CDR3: TGTGCCAGCAGTCCGCAACGGGTCTCCGACTATGGCTACACCTTC. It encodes CASSPQRVSDYGYTF.

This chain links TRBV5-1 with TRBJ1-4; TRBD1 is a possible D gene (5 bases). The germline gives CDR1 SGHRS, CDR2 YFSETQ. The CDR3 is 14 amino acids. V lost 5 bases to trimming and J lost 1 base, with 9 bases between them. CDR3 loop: CASRQELTNEKLFF. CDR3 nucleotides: TGCGCCAGCAGACAGGAATTAACTAATGAAAAACTGTTTTTT. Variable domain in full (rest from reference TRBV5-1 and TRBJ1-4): KAGVTQTPRYLIKTRGQQVTLSCSPISGHRSVSWYQQTPGQGLQFLFEYFSETQRNKGNFPGRFSGRQFSNSRSEMNVSTLELGDSALYLCASRQELTNEKLFFGSGTQLSVL.

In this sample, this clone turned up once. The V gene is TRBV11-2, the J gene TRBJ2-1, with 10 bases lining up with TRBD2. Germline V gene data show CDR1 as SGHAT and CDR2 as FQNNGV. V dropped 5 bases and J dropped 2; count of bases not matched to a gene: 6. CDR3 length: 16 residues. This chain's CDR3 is CASSAWTSGAYNEQFF. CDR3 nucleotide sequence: TGTGCCAGCAGCGCCTGGACTAGCGGAGCCTACAATGAGCAGTTCTTC.

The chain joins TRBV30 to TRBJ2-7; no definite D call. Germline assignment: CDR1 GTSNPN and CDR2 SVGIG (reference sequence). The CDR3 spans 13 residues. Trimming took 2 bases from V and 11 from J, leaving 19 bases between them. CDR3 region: CAWSPNALIEKYF. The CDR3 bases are TGTGCCTGGAGTCCAAATGCCTTAATAGAGAAGTACTTC. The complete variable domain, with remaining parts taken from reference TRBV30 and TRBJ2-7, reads SQTIHQWPATLVQPVGSPLSLECTVEGTSNPNLYWYRQAAGRGLQLLFYSVGIGQISSEVPQNLSASRPQDRQFILSSKKLLLSDSGFYLCAWSPNALIEKYFGPGTRLTVT.

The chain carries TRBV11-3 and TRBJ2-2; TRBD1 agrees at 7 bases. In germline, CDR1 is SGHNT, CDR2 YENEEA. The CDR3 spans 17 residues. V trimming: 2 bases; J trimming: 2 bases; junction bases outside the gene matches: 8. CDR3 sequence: CASSLTVDRLNTGELFF. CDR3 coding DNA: TGTGCCAGCAGCTTAACAGTGGACAGGTTAAACACCGGGGAGCTGTTTTTT.

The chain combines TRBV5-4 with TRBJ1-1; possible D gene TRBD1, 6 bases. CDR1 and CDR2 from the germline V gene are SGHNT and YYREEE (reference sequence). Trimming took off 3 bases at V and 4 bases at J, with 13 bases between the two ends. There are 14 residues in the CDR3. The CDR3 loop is CASSSSGTITEAFF. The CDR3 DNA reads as TGTGCCAGCAGCTCTTCCGGGACAATCACTGAAGCTTTCTTT. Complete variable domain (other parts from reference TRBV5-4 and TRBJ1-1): ETGVTQSPTHLIKTRGQQVTLRCSSQSGHNTVSWYQQALGQGPQFIFQYYREEENGRGNFPPRFSGLQFPNYSSELNVNALELDDSALYLCASSSSGTITEAFFGQGTRLTVV.

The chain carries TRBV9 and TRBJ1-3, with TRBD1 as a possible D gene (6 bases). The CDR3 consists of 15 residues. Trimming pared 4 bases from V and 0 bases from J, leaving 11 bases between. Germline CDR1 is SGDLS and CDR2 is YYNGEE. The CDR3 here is CASSRQVSSGNTIYF. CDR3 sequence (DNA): TGTGCCAGCAGCCGACAGGTATCCTCTGGAAACACCATATATTTT.

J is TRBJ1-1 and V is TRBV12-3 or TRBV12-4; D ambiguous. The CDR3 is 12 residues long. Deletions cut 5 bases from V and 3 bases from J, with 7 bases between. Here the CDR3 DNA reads TGTGCCAGCAGTAACGGGGACACTGAAGCTTTCTTT. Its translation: CASSNGDTEAFF.

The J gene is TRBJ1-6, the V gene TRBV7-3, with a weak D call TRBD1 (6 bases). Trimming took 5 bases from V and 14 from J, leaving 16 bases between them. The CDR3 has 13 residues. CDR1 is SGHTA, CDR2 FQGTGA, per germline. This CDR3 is CASSPSSTGSLHF. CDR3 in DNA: TGTGCCAGCAGCCCTTCATCAACAGGGTCCCTCCACTTT.

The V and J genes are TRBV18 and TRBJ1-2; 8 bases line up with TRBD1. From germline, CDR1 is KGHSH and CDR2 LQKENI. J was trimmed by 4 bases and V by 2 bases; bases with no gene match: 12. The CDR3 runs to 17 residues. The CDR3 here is CASSPKGPGQVAYGYTF. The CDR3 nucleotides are TGTGCCAGCTCACCAAAGGGGCCGGGACAGGTCGCCTATGGCTACACCTTC. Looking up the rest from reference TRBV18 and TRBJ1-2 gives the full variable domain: NAGVMQNPRHLVRRRGQEARLRCSPMKGHSHVYWYRQLPEEGLKFMVYLQKENIIDESGMPKERFSAEFPKEGPSILRIQQVVRGDSAAYFCASSPKGPGQVAYGYTFGSGTRLTVV.

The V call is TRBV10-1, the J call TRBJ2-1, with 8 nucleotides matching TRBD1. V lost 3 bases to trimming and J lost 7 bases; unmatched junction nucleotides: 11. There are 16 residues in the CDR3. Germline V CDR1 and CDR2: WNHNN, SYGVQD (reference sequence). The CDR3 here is CASSDPTGGSGNEQFF. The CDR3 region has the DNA TGCGCCAGCAGTGACCCCACAGGGGGTTCGGGAAATGAGCAGTTCTTC.

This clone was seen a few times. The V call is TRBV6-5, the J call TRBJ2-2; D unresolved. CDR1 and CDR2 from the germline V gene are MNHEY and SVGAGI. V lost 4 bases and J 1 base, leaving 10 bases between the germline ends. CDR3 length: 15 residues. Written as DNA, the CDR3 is TGTGCCAGCAGTTTCCCGGTTAAGAACACCGGGGAGCTGTTTTTT. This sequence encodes CASSFPVKNTGELFF.

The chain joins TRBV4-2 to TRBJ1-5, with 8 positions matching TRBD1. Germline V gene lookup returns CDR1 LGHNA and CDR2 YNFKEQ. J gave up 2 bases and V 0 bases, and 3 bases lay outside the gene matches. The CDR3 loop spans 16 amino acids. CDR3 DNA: TGTGCCAGCAGCCAAGATGGACAGGGACGCAATCAGCCCCAGCATTTT. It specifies CASSQDGQGRNQPQHF.

The CDR3 bases are TGCGCCAGCAGCCAAGAATGGGAGAGCAATCAGCCCCAGCATTTT. Protein: CASSQEWESNQPQHF. The rearrangement links TRBV4-1 to TRBJ1-5; D remains ambiguous. Trimming shortened V by 0 bases and J by 1 base, and 7 bases separated the two germline ends. This CDR3 has 15 residues. CDR1 and CDR2 from the germline V gene are MGHRA and YSYEKL.

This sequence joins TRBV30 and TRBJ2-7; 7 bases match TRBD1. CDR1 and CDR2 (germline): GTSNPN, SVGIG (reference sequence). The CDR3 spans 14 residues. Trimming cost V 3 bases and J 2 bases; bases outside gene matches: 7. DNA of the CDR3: TGTGCCTGGAGCGGGACAGTATATACCTACGAGCAGTACTTC. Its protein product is CAWSGTVYTYEQYF.

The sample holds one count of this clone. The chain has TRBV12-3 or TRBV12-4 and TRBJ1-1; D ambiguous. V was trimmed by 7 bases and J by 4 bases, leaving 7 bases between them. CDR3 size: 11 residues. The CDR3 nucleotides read TGTGCCAGCAAACGGGGCACTGAAGCTTTCTTT. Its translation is CASKRGTEAFF.

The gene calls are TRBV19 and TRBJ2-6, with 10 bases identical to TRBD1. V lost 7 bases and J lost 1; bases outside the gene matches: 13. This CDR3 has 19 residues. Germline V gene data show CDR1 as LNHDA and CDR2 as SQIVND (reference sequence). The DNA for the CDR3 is TGTGCCAGTACCACCGGGACAGGGGTTATCGTGTCTGGGGCCAACGTCCTGACTTTC. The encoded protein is CASTTGTGVIVSGANVLTF.

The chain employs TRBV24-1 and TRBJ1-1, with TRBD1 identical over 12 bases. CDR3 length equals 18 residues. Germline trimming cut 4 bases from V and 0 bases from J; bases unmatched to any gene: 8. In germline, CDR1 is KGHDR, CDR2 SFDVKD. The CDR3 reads CATSEPSRDRGLNTEAFF. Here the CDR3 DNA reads TGTGCCACCAGTGAGCCGTCCCGGGACAGGGGGCTGAACACTGAAGCTTTCTTT.

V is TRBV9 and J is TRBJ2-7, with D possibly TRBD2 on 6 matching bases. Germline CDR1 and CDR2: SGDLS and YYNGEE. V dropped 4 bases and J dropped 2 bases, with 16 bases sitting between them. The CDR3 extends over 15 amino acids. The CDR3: CASSSQGSGAYEQYF. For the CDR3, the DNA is TGTGCCAGCAGCTCCCAGGGTAGCGGAGCCTACGAGCAGTACTTC.

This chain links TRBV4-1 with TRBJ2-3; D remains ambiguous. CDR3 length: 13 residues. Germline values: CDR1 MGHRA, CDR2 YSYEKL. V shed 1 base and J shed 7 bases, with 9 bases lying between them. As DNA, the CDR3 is TGCGCCAGCAGCCAAGCTTCCGACTATACGCAGTATTTT. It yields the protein CASSQASDYTQYF.

CDR3 nucleotide sequence: TGTGCCAGTATTACCACTTCGAACACTGAAGCTTTCTTT. It translates to CASITTSNTEAFF. The rearrangement joins TRBV19 to TRBJ1-1; D ambiguous. CDR3 length equals 13 residues. V was cut by 7 bases and J by 1 base, with 10 bases left in between. Germline V CDR1 and CDR2: LNHDA, SQIVND (reference sequence).

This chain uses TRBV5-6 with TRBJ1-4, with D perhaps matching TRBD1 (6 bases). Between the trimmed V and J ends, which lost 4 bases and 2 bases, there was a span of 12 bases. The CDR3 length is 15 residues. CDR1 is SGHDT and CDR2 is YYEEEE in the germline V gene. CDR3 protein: CASSTYRVTNEKLFF. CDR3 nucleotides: TGTGCCAGCAGCACCTACAGGGTCACTAATGAAAAACTGTTTTTT.

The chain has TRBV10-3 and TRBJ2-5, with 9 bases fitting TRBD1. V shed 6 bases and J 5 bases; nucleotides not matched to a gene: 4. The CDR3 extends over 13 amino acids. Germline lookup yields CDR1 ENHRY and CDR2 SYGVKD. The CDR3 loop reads CAIRQGAGETQYF. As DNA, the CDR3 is TGTGCCATCAGACAGGGGGCTGGGGAGACCCAGTACTTC.